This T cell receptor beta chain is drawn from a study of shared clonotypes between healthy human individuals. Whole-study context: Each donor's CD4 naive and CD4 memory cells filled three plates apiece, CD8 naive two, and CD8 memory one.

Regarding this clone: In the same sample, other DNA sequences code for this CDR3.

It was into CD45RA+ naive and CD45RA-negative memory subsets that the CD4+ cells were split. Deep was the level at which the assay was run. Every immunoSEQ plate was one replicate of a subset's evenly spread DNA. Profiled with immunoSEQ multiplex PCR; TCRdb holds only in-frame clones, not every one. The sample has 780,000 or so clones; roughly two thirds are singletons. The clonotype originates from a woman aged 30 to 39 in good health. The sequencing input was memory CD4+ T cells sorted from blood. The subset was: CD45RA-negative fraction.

The CDR3 is CASSLRESSGNTIYF. The CDR3 nucleotides are TGTGCCAGCAGCTTACGGGAAAGCTCTGGAAACACCATATATTTT. The rearrangement uses TRBV7-9 and TRBJ1-3; D uncertain. Germline V gene data show CDR1 as SEHNR and CDR2 as FQNEAQ (reference sequence). The V end lost 2 bases, the J end lost 0 bases, and 8 bases lay between the germline ends. The CDR3 spans 15 residues.